One and the same sample provided the 16 T cell receptor beta chains below, sequenced in a study of T cells in women clearing cervical HPV infection. The protocol was immunoSEQ multiplex PCR, while the TCRdb copy is restricted to in-frame clones and leaves out a portion. Its table records tens of thousands of clones. The sequencing sample was made of blood buffy coat. The receptors derive from a woman between 18 and 70 years old with a cervical HPV16 infection that either progressed to CIN3+ or cleared (not recorded which).

Worth noting for this clone: The DNA ends 3 residues before the CDR3 does, and the rest of the CDR3 is filled in from the germline J gene. This chain uses TRBV20-1 with TRBJ2-7; possibly TRBD1 for D (6 bases). The V gene lost 4 bases and the J gene lost 5 bases, with 12 bases spanning the gap. The length of the CDR3 is 12 residues. CDR1 is DFQATT, CDR2 SNEGSKA, per germline (reference sequence). CDR3: CSAMRQAHEQYF. CDR3 DNA (partial): TGCAGTGCTATGCGACAGGCGCACGAG.

Of note for this clone: Read data end 3 residues before the CDR3 end; the end is taken from the germline J gene. The chain uses TRBV11-2 and TRBJ2-7, with 7 bases matching TRBD1. This CDR3 contains 13 residues. V shed 5 bases, J shed 4 bases, and the junction held 5 bases outside the gene matches. The germline CDR1 and CDR2 sequences are SGHAT and FQNNGV. The CDR3 spells CASSPDREYEQYF. CDR3 DNA, as far as it was read: TGTGCCAGCAGCCCCGACAGGGAATACGAG.

To note about this clone: The read terminates 3 residues before the CDR3 end, so the remaining end is supplied by the germline J gene. This rearrangement joins TRBV5-1 to TRBJ2-3; 11 bases line up with TRBD2. With 3 bases clipped from V and 0 bases from J, the junction kept 6 bases outside the gene matches. The length of the CDR3 is 17 residues. Germline CDR1 reads SGHRS; CDR2 reads YFSETQ. Here the CDR3 reads CASSWELAGVSTDTQYF. The sequenced CDR3 bases are TGCGCCAGCAGCTGGGAACTAGCGGGAGTGAGCACAGATACG.

For this clone: Read coverage stops 3 residues before the CDR3 terminus; the germline J gene supplies the remainder. The chain couples TRBV6-1 to TRBJ2-1; TRBD1 matches 11 bases. The trim removed 4 bases at V and 1 base at J, leaving 3 bases unmatched. The CDR3 sequence is 16 residues long. Germline V gives CDR1 MNHNS, CDR2 SASEGT. CDR3 DNA (partial): TGTGCCAGCAGTGGGACAGGGGGCAAGTCCTACAATGAG. Residues: CASSGTGGKSYNE. The whole CDR3 reads CASSGTGGKSYNEQFF.

Concerning this clone itself: Sequencing ends 3 residues short of the CDR3 end; the germline J gene provides the rest. The rearrangement uses TRBV20-1 and TRBJ1-5; D possibly corresponds to TRBD1 (6 bases). The CDR3 extends over 16 amino acids. V gave up 0 bases and J gave up 5 bases, with 17 bases separating them. CDR1 is DFQATT and CDR2 is SNEGSKA in the germline V gene (reference sequence). CDR3 DNA (partial): TGCAGTGCTAGAGATGTGGGGGCCGAGGTTTATCAGCCC. Its protein product is CSARDVGAEVYQP. In full, the CDR3 is CSARDVGAEVYQPQHF.

Notes on this clone: The read finishes 3 residues shy of the CDR3 end, and the germline J gene is used to complete it. This chain connects TRBV7-6 to TRBJ2-1; the D is unclear. V was pared by 5 bases and J by 0 bases, with 11 bases between. This CDR3 spans 15 amino acids. Germline lookup yields CDR1 SGHVS and CDR2 FNYEAQ. CDR3 sequence: CASSLSSSSYNEQFF. CDR3 DNA, as far as it was read: TGTGCCAGCAGCCTCTCGTCTAGCTCCTACAATGAG. Full variable domain (missing parts from reference TRBV7-6 and TRBJ2-1): GAGVSQSPRYKVTKRGQDVALRCDPISGHVSLYWYRQALGQGPEFLTYFNYEAQQDKSGLPNDRFSAERPEGSISTLTIQRTEQRDSAMYRCASSLSSSSYNEQFFGPGTRLTVL.

About this clone: Sequencing ends 3 residues short of the CDR3 end; the germline J gene provides the rest. The chain recombines TRBV7-8 with TRBJ1-2, with 12 positions matching TRBD1. In germline, CDR1 is SGHVS, CDR2 FQNEAQ. The CDR3 runs to 14 residues. J gave up 7 bases and V 10 bases, and 10 bases lay outside the gene matches. CDR3 DNA, as far as it was read: TGTGCCACCTCCCTTGGGACAGGGGGCAGTGGC. Residues: CATSLGTGGSG. The CDR3 in its entirety is CATSLGTGGSGYTF.

Comments on this clone: The observed sequence ends 3 residues before the CDR3 terminus, with the missing tail filled in from the germline J gene. This sequence joins TRBV7-9 and TRBJ2-3; the match to TRBD2 covers 8 bases. J gave up 3 bases and V 6 bases, and 2 bases lay outside the gene matches. This CDR3 is 13 amino acids long. Germline CDR1 SEHNR, CDR2 FQNEAQ (reference sequence). CDR3 DNA, as far as it was read: TGTGCCAGCAGGGCTAGCGGGACAGATACG. This gives the protein CASRASGTDT. The full CDR3 reads CASRASGTDTQYF.

To note about this clone: The read is 3 residues too short to cover the CDR3 end, so that end is filled in from the germline J gene. The chain carries TRBV28 and TRBJ2-5; TRBD1 or TRBD2 may be the D gene (5 bases each). CDR1 is MDHEN, CDR2 SYDVKM, per germline. The CDR3 sequence is 12 residues long. V was shortened by 6 bases and J by 4 bases, with 9 bases between the two germline ends. The sequenced CDR3 bases are TGTGCCAGCAGGCGAGGGGTAGAGACC. This translates into CASRRGVET. The entire CDR3 sequence reads CASRRGVETQYF. The whole variable domain, remainder taken from reference TRBV28 and TRBJ2-5, is DVKVTQSSRYLVKRTGEKVFLECVQDMDHENMFWYRQDPGLGLRLIYFSYDVKMKEKGDIPEGYSVSREKKERFSLILESASTNQTSMYLCASRRGVETQYFGPGTRLLVL.

This clone is labeled medium-sized based on frequency. CDR3 DNA (partial): TGTGCCAGCAGCAGAGGACTAGCGGGAACCTACGAG. This sequence encodes CASSRGLAGTYE. The whole CDR3 region reads CASSRGLAGTYEQYF. V gene TRBV5-6 combines with J gene TRBJ2-7, with 12 bases aligning to TRBD2. The missing CDR3 end, 3 residues past where the read stops, is filled in from the germline J gene. Trimming took 4 bases from V and 2 from J; bases not matched to a gene: 4. Germline V CDR1 and CDR2: SGHDT, YYEEEE. The CDR3 runs 15 residues.

Details on this clone: The read stops 3 residues short of the end of the CDR3; the missing end is completed from the germline J gene. This rearrangement joins TRBV5-7 to TRBJ2-7, with D unclear. Being an ORF, TRBV5-7 has a function that is uncertain. With 0 bases removed from V and 3 bases from J, the gap between germline ends came to 7 bases. The CDR3 runs 13 residues. The chain's CDR3 is CASSLARDYEQYF. The CDR3 bases that were read are TGTGCCAGCAGCTTGGCTAGAGACTACGAG.

The chain's CDR3 is CSARDWLAGGGELFF. The DNA read from the CDR3 is TGCAGTGCTAGAGATTGGCTAGCGGGAGGCGGGGAG. This rearrangement joins TRBV20-1 to TRBJ2-2; 11 nucleotides agree with TRBD2. Read sequence stops 3 residues before the CDR3 end, and the germline J gene provides the missing end. The CDR3 runs to 15 residues. V trimming: 0 bases; J trimming: 7 bases; junction bases outside the gene matches: 4. Germline CDR1 reads DFQATT; CDR2 reads SNEGSKA (reference sequence).

As to this clone: The sequence runs out 3 residues before the end of the CDR3; the remainder is reconstructed from the germline J gene. The chain employs TRBV10-3 and TRBJ1-1; D may be TRBD1 (5 bases). V lost 9 bases to trimming and J lost 4 bases, with 12 bases between them. The CDR3 consists of 12 residues. Germline V lookup: CDR1 ENHRY, CDR2 SYGVKD. Here the CDR3 reads CAIAGGGTEAFF. Incomplete CDR3 DNA: TGTGCCATAGCGGGGGGAGGCACTGAA.

About this clone: Read sequence stops 3 residues before the CDR3 end, and the germline J gene provides the missing end. The rearrangement joins TRBV5-4 to TRBJ2-7; D not certain. The V gene lost 4 bases and the J gene lost 2 bases, with 13 bases spanning the gap. Germline-derived CDR1 and CDR2 are SGHNT and YYREEE (reference sequence). CDR3 length: 14 residues. Incomplete CDR3 DNA: TGTGCCAGCAGCCCCAAGGCAGATACCTACGAG. Encoded protein: CASSPKADTYE. The entire CDR3 is CASSPKADTYEQYF.

About this clone itself: The read terminates 3 residues ahead of where the CDR3 ends, so the germline J gene completes it. V is TRBV20-1 and J is TRBJ2-3; possibly TRBD1 or TRBD2 for D (5 bases each). The CDR3 is made up of 11 amino acids. Germline CDR1 DFQATT, CDR2 SNEGSKA (reference sequence). V was pared by 6 bases and J by 3 bases, with 7 bases between. CDR3 loop: CSARGTDTQYF. The part of the CDR3 DNA that was read is TGCAGTGCGAGGGGAACAGATACG.

With regard to this clone: Coverage ceases 3 residues before the CDR3 finishes, and the germline J gene fills in the end. The chain couples TRBV5-6 to TRBJ2-7, with 10 nucleotides matching TRBD2. Germline lookup yields CDR1 SGHDT and CDR2 YYEEEE. V was clipped by 4 bases and J by 5 bases; unmatched bases: 9. This CDR3 region has 15 residues. CDR3 loop: CASSAETSGANEQYF. CDR3 DNA (partial): TGTGCCAGCAGCGCGGAAACTAGCGGGGCGAACGAG.